This paragraph covers one TCR beta chain sequence. The CDR3 has 20 amino acids. Germline V lookup: CDR1 LGHNA, CDR2 YSLEER. With 1 base clipped from V and 4 bases from J, the junction kept 16 bases outside the gene matches. This sample stems from a study of blood T cell repertoires in COVID-19. Study at large: Samples came from the United States, Italy and Spain, spanning acute and convalescent COVID-19. T cells, B-cell-depleted T cells, or PBMCs supplied cDNA or gDNA.

In the authors' methods: How many nucleated cells were present was estimated from reference gene primer amplification. The protocol was immunoSEQ multiplex PCR, while the TCRdb copy is restricted to in-frame clones and leaves out a portion. The DNA was the basis for D and trimming; V, J and clone size are from that table. Among 110,000 or so clones listed, over 80% were seen once. Input material: peripheral blood. The TCR was taken from a woman aged 45-60 years with acute or convalescent COVID-19. The chain has TRBV4-3 and TRBJ1-2; 12 nucleotides agree with TRBD1. The CDR3 loop reads CASSQGEGDRGLRATYGYTF. In nucleotides, the CDR3 is TGCGCCAGCAGCCAAGGAGAGGGGGACAGGGGGCTTCGGGCCACCTATGGCTACACCTTC.